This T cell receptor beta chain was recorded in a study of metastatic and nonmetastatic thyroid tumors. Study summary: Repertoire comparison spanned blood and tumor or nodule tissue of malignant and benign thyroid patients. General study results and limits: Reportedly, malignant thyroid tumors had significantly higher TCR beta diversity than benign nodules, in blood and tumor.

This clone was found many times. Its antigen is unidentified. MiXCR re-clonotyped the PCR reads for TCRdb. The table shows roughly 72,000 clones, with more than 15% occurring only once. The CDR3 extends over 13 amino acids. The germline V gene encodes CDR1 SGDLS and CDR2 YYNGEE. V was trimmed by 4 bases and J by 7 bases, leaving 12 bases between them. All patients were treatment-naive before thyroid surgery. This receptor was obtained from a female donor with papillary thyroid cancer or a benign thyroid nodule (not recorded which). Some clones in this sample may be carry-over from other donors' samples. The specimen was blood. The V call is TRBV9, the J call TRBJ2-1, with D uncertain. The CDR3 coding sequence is TGTGCCAGCAGCCCCTTTTGGACGAATGAGCAGTTCTTC. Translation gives CASSPFWTNEQFF.